This T cell receptor beta chain was found in a study of blood T cell repertoires in COVID-19. Study as a whole: COVID-19 samples, acute and convalescent, were from the United States, Italy and Spain.

Sequenced by immunoSEQ multiplex PCR; TCRdb stores in-frame clones only, minus some. The table records about 210,000 clones, approximately 90% of them present only once. V lost 0 bases to trimming and J lost 5 bases; unmatched junction nucleotides: 4. This CDR3 spans 14 amino acids. Germline V lookup: CDR1 SGHVT, CDR2 SQSDAQ. The material sequenced was peripheral blood. The sequence was collected from a man aged 65 to 79 with acute or convalescent COVID-19. The chain joins TRBV7-4 to TRBJ2-7; TRBD2 agrees at 7 bases. CDR3 residues: CASSLAAGVHEQYF. The CDR3 DNA reads as TGTGCCAGCAGCTTAGCGGCGGGGGTGCACGAGCAGTACTTC.